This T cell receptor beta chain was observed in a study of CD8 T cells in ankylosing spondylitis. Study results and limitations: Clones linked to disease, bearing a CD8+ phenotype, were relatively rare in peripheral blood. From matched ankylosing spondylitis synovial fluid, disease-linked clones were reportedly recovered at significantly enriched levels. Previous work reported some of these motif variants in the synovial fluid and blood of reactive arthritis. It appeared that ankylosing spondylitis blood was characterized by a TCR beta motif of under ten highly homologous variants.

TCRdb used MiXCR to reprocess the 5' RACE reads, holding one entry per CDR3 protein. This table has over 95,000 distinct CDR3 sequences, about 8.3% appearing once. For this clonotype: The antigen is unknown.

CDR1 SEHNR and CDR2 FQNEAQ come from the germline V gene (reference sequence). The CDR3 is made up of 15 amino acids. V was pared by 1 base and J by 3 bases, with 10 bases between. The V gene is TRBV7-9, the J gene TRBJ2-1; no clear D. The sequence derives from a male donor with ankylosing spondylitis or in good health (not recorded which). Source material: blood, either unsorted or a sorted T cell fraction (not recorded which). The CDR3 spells CASSLVGNNYNEQFF. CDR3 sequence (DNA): TGTGCCAGCAGCTTAGTGGGAAACAACTACAATGAGCAGTTCTTC.